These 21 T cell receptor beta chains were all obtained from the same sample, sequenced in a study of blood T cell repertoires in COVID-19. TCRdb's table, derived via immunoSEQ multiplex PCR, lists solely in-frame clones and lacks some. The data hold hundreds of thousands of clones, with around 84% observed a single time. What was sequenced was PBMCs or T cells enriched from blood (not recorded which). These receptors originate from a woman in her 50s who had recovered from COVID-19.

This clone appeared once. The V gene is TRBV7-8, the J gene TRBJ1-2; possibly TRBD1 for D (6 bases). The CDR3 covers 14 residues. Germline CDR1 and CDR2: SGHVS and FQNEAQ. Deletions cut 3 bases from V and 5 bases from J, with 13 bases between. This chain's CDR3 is CASSLAGVRYGYTF. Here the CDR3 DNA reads TGTGCCAGCAGCTTGGCAGGGGTTCGTTATGGCTACACCTTC.

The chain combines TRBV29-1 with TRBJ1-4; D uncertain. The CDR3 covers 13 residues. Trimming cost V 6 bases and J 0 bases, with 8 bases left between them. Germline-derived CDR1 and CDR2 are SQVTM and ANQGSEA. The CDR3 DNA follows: TGCAGCGTGTCACTTGCAACTAATGAAAAACTGTTTTTT. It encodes CSVSLATNEKLFF. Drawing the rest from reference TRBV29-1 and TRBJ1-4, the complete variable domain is SAVISQKPSRDICQRGTSLTIQCQVDSQVTMMFWYRQQPGQSLTLIATANQGSEATYESGFVIDKFPISRPNLTFSTLTVSNMSPEDSSIYLCSVSLATNEKLFFGSGTQLSVL.

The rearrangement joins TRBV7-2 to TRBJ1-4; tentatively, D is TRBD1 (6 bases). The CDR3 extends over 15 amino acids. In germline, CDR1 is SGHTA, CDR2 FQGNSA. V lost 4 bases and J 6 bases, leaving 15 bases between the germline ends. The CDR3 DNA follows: TGTGCCAGCAGCTCCCGGCGGGGGCTAGATGAAAAACTGTTTTTT. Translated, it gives CASSSRRGLDEKLFF.

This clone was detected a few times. The DNA of the CDR3 is TGTGCCAGCAGCCAAGATCGAGGGACACTCAAAGCTTTCTTT. Translating it yields CASSQDRGTLKAFF. The V and J genes are TRBV3-1 (or the pseudogene TRBV3-2) and TRBJ1-1; a weak D match, TRBD1 (6 bases). Germline V gene lookup returns CDR1 LGHDT and CDR2 YNNKEL (reference sequence). The V end lost 0 bases, the J end lost 9 bases, and 14 bases lay between the germline ends. The CDR3 extends over 14 amino acids.

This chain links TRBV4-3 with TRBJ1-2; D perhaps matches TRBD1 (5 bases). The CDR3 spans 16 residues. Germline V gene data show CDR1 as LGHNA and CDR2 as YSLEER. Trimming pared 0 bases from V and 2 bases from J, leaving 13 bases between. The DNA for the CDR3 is TGCGCCAGCAGCCAAGAACACAGGAATACCAACTATGGCTACACCTTC. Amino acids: CASSQEHRNTNYGYTF.

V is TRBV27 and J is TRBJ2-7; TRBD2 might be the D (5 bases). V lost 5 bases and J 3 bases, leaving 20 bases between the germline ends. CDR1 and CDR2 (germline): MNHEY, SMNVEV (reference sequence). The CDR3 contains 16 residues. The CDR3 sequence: CASSPWKPVGSYEQYF. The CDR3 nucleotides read TGTGCCAGCAGTCCTTGGAAACCAGTGGGGAGCTACGAGCAGTACTTC.

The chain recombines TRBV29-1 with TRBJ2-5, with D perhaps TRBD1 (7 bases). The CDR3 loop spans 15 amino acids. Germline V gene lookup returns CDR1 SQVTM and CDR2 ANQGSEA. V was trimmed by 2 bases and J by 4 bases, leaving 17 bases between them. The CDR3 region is CSVETAGQPGETQYF. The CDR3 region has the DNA TGCAGCGTTGAAACGGCGGGACAGCCGGGAGAGACCCAGTACTTC.

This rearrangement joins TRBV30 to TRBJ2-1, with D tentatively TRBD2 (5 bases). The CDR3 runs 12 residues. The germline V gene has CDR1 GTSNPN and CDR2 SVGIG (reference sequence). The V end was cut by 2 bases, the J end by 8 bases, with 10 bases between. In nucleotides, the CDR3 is TGTGCCTGGAGTTCAAACGGGGATGAGCAGTTCTTC. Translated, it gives CAWSSNGDEQFF.

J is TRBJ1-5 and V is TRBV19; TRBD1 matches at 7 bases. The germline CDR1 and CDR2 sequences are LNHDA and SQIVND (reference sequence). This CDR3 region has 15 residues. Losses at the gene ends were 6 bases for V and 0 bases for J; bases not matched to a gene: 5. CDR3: CASSLTGYSNQPQHF. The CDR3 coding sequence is TGTGCCAGTAGCCTGACAGGGTATAGCAATCAGCCCCAGCATTTT.

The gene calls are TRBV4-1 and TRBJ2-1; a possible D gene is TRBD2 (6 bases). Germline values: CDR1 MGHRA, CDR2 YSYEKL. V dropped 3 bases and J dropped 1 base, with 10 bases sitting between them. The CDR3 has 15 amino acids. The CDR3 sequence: CASSQGLPSYNEQFF. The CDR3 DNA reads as TGCGCCAGCAGCCAGGGACTCCCTTCCTACAATGAGCAGTTCTTC.

In DNA, the CDR3 is TGTGCCAGCAGTTACCGGACAGACAATCAGCCCCAGCATTTT. Its protein product is CASSYRTDNQPQHF. The genes are TRBV6-6 and TRBJ1-5, with a possible D match to TRBD1 (6 bases). The CDR3 is 14 residues long. Germline CDR1 and CDR2: MNHNY and SVGAGI (reference sequence). Trimming stripped 2 bases from V and 3 bases from J, with 8 bases between.

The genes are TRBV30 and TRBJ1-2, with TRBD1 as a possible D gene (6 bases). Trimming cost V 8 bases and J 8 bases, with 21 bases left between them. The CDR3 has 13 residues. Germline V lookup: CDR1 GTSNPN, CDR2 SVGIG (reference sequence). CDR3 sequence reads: CAHVRGAFSGYTF. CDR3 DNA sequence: TGTGCCCACGTCCGGGGGGCGTTTAGCGGCTACACCTTC. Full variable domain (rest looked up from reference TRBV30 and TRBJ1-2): SQTIHQWPATLVQPVGSPLSLECTVEGTSNPNLYWYRQAAGRGLQLLFYSVGIGQISSEVPQNLSASRPQDRQFILSSKKLLLSDSGFYLCAHVRGAFSGYTFGSGTRLTVV.

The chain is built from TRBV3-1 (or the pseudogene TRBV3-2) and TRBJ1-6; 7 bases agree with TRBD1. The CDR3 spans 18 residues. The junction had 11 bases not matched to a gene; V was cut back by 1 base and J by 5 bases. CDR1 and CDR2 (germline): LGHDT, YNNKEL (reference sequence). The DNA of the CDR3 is TGTGCCAGCAGCCAAGGGATAAGAGGACAGGTAGATAATTCACCCCTCCACTTT. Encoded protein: CASSQGIRGQVDNSPLHF.

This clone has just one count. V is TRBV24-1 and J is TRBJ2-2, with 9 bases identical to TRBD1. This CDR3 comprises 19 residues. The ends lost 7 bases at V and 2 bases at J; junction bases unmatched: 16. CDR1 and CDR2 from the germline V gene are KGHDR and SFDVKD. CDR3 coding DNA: TGTGCCACCAGGCATACACTGCCCCGGGACAGGGCTAACACCGGGGAGCTGTTTTTT. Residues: CATRHTLPRDRANTGELFF.

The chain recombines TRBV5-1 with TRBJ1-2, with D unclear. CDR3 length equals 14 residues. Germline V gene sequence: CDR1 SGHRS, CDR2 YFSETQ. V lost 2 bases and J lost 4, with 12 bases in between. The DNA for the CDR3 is TGCGCCAGCAGCTTCGACAACCATGGCTATGGCTACACCTTC. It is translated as CASSFDNHGYGYTF.

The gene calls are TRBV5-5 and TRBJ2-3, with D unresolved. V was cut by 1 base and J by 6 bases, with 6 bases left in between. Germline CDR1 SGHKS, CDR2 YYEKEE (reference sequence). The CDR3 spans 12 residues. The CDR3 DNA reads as TGTGCCAGCAGCTTGTTCGTGGATACGCAGTATTTT. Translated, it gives CASSLFVDTQYF.

CDR3 sequence (DNA): TGTGCCACCAGCTCCCCTCTGACAGGGAAACCGAACACTGAAGCTTTCTTT. Protein: CATSSPLTGKPNTEAFF. The chain links TRBV15 to TRBJ1-1; 7 nucleotides agree with TRBD1. J was trimmed by 1 base and V by 5 bases; bases with no gene match: 13. This CDR3 region has 17 residues. Germline assignment: CDR1 LNHNV and CDR2 YYDKDF (reference sequence).

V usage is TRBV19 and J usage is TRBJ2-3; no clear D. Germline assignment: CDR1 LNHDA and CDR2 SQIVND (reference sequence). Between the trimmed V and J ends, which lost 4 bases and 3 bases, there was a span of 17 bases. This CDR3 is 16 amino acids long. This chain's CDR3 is CASSKPSAVSTDTQYF. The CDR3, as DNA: TGTGCCAGTAGTAAACCCAGTGCGGTATCTACAGATACGCAGTATTTT. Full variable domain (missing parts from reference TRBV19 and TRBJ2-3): DGGITQSPKYLFRKEGQNVTLSCEQNLNHDAMYWYRQDPGQGLRLIYYSQIVNDFQKGDIAEGYSVSREKKESFPLTVTSAQKNPTAFYLCASSKPSAVSTDTQYFGPGTRLTVL.

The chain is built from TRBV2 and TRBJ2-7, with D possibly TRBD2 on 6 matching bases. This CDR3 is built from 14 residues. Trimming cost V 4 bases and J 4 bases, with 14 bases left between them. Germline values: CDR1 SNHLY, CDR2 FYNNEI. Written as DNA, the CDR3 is TGTGCCAGCAGTGTAGGCGGGGAACTGTACGAGCAGTACTTC. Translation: CASSVGGELYEQYF.

The CDR3 reads CASSQGGENEQFF. The CDR3 DNA sequence: TGTGCCAGCAGCCAAGGGGGGGAAAATGAGCAGTTCTTC. J is TRBJ2-1 and V is TRBV4-2; possible D gene TRBD2, 6 bases. V dropped 1 base and J dropped 7 bases, with 8 bases sitting between them. From germline, CDR1 is LGHNA and CDR2 YNFKEQ. The CDR3 has 13 residues.

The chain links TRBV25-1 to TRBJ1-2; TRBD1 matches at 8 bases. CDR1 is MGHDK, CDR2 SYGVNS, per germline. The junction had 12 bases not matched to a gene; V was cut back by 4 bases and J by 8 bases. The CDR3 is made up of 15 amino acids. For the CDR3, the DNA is TGTGCCAGCAGTGTTTCGTCAGGGGGCGCGGGAGGCTACACCTTC. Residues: CASSVSSGGAGGYTF.